These 8 T cell receptor beta chains came from one sample sequenced in a study of blood T cell repertoires in COVID-19. Generated by immunoSEQ multiplex PCR, the TCRdb table keeps only in-frame clones and is missing some. Of some 340,000 clones listed, 85% to 95% were seen once; the top ten hold roughly 3.9%. The sequencing input was PBMCs or T cells enriched from blood (not recorded which). The receptors derive from a woman aged 25 to 45 who had been exposed to COVID-19.

The chain joins TRBV9 to TRBJ2-1, with TRBD2 identical over 8 bases. The CDR3 sequence is 16 residues long. After removal of 0 bases from V and 2 bases from J, the junction contained 4 bases not matched to a gene. Germline V gives CDR1 SGDLS, CDR2 YYNGEE. The CDR3 sequence is CASSVDRGGTYNEQFF. In DNA form, the CDR3 reads TGTGCCAGCAGCGTAGATCGGGGGGGCACCTACAATGAGCAGTTCTTC.

V and J are TRBV18 and TRBJ2-1; perhaps TRBD1 as D (6 bases). The V gene lost 6 bases and the J gene lost 10 bases, with 16 bases spanning the gap. Germline values: CDR1 KGHSH, CDR2 LQKENI. The CDR3 length is 13 residues. The CDR3 here is CASSQNPGTEQFF. The CDR3 nucleotides are TGTGCCAGCTCTCAAAATCCAGGGACAGAGCAGTTCTTC. The variable domain in full, completed from reference TRBV18 and TRBJ2-1, reads NAGVMQNPRHLVRRRGQEARLRCSPMKGHSHVYWYRQLPEEGLKFMVYLQKENIIDESGMPKERFSAEFPKEGPSILRIQQVVRGDSAAYFCASSQNPGTEQFFGPGTRLTVL.

This clone showed up just once. The gene calls are TRBV24-1 and TRBJ2-1, with unresolved D. Germline-derived CDR1 and CDR2 are KGHDR and SFDVKD. V lost 3 bases and J lost 6, with 8 bases in between. CDR3 size: 13 residues. The CDR3 DNA is TGTGCCACCAGTGATCCCCTACTCAATGAGCAGTTCTTC. This sequence encodes CATSDPLLNEQFF.

This chain links TRBV5-1 with TRBJ1-4; 9 nucleotides agree with TRBD1. J lost 8 bases, V lost 2 bases, and 7 bases had no gene match. This CDR3 is 15 amino acids long. Germline V gene sequence: CDR1 SGHRS, CDR2 YFSETQ. The CDR3 is CASSLGDRDWEKLFF. As DNA, the CDR3 is TGCGCCAGCAGCTTAGGGGACAGGGATTGGGAAAAACTGTTTTTT.

The chain combines TRBV13 with TRBJ2-7; perhaps TRBD1 as D (5 bases). Trimming stripped 1 base from V and 7 bases from J, with 17 bases between. Germline lookup yields CDR1 PRHDT and CDR2 FYEKMQ (reference sequence). The CDR3 totals 15 residues. The CDR3 spells CASSLARVGMEEQYF. CDR3 DNA sequence: TGTGCCAGCAGCTTAGCCAGGGTGGGGATGGAGGAGCAGTACTTC.

The chain joins TRBV25-1 to TRBJ2-7; a possible D gene is TRBD1 (5 bases). Germline assignment: CDR1 MGHDK and CDR2 SYGVNS. The CDR3 sequence is 14 residues long. V was trimmed by 1 base and J by 3 bases, leaving 10 bases between them. CDR3 coding DNA: TGTGCCAGCAGTGAATCAGGACAAGACTACGAGCAGTACTTC. It is translated as CASSESGQDYEQYF.

This clone was recorded at least ten times. V usage is TRBV6-2 or TRBV6-3 and J usage is TRBJ1-1; tentative D call: TRBD1 (6 bases). The CDR3 covers 16 residues. V lost 0 bases and J 0 bases, leaving 11 bases between the germline ends. The germline gives CDR1 MNHEY, CDR2 SVGEGT. The CDR3 reads CASSYSPDSMNTEAFF. In DNA, the CDR3 is TGTGCCAGCAGTTACTCGCCGGACAGTATGAACACTGAAGCTTTCTTT.

V gene TRBV7-2 combines with J gene TRBJ1-4, with D possibly matching TRBD1 (5 bases). V lost 4 bases to trimming and J lost 0 bases, with 12 bases between them. Per the germline V gene, CDR1 is SGHTA and CDR2 is FQGNSA. The CDR3 consists of 16 residues. As DNA, the CDR3 is TGTGCCAGCAGCTCGAGAGCGGGGGCAACTAATGAAAAACTGTTTTTT. This encodes CASSSRAGATNEKLFF.